Following are 19 T cell receptor beta chains from one sample sequenced in a study of blood T cell repertoires in COVID-19. Some clones are missing from TCRdb's copy, which holds only in-frame ones; the method was immunoSEQ multiplex PCR. The table records approximately 150,000 clones, roughly 84% of them present only once. Sequencing was performed on peripheral blood. The source is a man younger than 40 with COVID-19, enrolled during active disease.

The chain links TRBV7-9 to TRBJ1-5, with TRBD1 as a possible D gene (6 bases). The V end lost 5 bases, the J end lost 7 bases, and 9 bases lay between the germline ends. CDR1 SEHNR and CDR2 FQNEAQ come from the germline V gene (reference sequence). The CDR3 is made up of 12 amino acids. The CDR3 is CASSRDRQPQHF. The CDR3 DNA is TGTGCCAGCAGCCGCGACAGGCAGCCCCAGCATTTT. The whole variable domain, filled in from reference TRBV7-9 and TRBJ1-5, reads DTGVSQNPRHKITKRGQNVTFRCDPISEHNRLYWYRQTLGQGPEFLTYFQNEAQLEKSRLLSDRFSAERPKGSFSTLEIQRTEQGDSAMYLCASSRDRQPQHFGDGTRLSIL.

The rearrangement joins TRBV7-9 to TRBJ2-2, with D possibly being TRBD1 (5 bases). Germline assignment: CDR1 SEHNR and CDR2 FQNEAQ (reference sequence). Trimming removed 4 bases at V and 1 base at J, with 10 bases between. The CDR3 contains 15 residues. CDR3 coding DNA: TGTGCCAGCAGCTCCCAGGGCAAGAACACCGGGGAGCTGTTTTTT. Translated, it gives CASSSQGKNTGELFF.

V gene TRBV21-1 combines with J gene TRBJ2-7; the D call of TRBD2 is as the table states it, not checked on the DNA. TRBV21-1 represents a pseudogene. This CDR3 region has 19 residues. CDR3 residues: CASSKAKTFLCGRLYEQYF. The CDR3 DNA reads TGTGCCAGCAGCAAAGCGAAAACCTTCTTGTGCGGGAGATTGTACGAGCAGTACTTC.

The gene calls are TRBV5-4 and TRBJ1-1, with 9 bases fitting TRBD1. The V gene end was trimmed by 1 base and the J gene end by 7 bases; junction bases not matched to a gene: 8. The CDR3 runs to 15 residues. Germline V gene sequence: CDR1 SGHNT, CDR2 YYREEE (reference sequence). The CDR3 region is CASSLPPDRGGEAFF. CDR3 nucleotides: TGTGCCAGCAGCTTGCCCCCTGACAGGGGGGGTGAAGCTTTCTTT.

Details on this clone: The same CDR3 arises from other DNA sequences in this sample as well. CDR3 nucleotide sequence: TGTGCCAGCAGTTTTCAGGGAAGTACTGAAGCTTTCTTT. Residues: CASSFQGSTEAFF. V and J are TRBV27 and TRBJ1-1, with D maybe TRBD1 (5 bases). Germline V gene data show CDR1 as MNHEY and CDR2 as SMNVEV (reference sequence). Trimming took off 3 bases at V and 5 bases at J, with 10 bases between the two ends. The CDR3 spans 13 residues.

The CDR3 spells CASSIVRDSPLHF. The CDR3 nucleotides read TGTGCCAGTAGTATCGTCAGGGATTCACCCCTCCACTTT. The rearrangement uses TRBV19 and TRBJ1-6, with D tentatively TRBD1 (5 bases). V lost 3 bases to trimming and J lost 8 bases, with 8 bases between them. The CDR3 extends over 13 amino acids. Germline CDR1 LNHDA, CDR2 SQIVND (reference sequence). The entire variable domain, with the rest obtained from reference TRBV19 and TRBJ1-6, is as follows: DGGITQSPKYLFRKEGQNVTLSCEQNLNHDAMYWYRQDPGQGLRLIYYSQIVNDFQKGDIAEGYSVSREKKESFPLTVTSAQKNPTAFYLCASSIVRDSPLHFGNGTRLTVT.

The chain uses TRBV2 and TRBJ2-1; TRBD1 might be the D (7 bases). Germline CDR1 is SNHLY and CDR2 is FYNNEI. The CDR3 extends over 14 amino acids. The ends were cut back, 7 bases at V and 7 bases at J, with 17 bases in the middle. CDR3 sequence (DNA): TGTGCCAGCATCGGCAGGGGGGTAGAGAATGAGCAGTTCTTC. It codes for CASIGRGVENEQFF.

The chain is built from TRBV7-9 and TRBJ1-5; D gene ambiguous. CDR3 length: 13 amino acids. V lost 1 base and J 6 bases, leaving 7 bases between the germline ends. Germline V gives CDR1 SEHNR, CDR2 FQNEAQ (reference sequence). The CDR3 loop is CASSLEAVQPQHF. The CDR3 nucleotides are TGTGCCAGCAGCTTAGAGGCGGTTCAGCCCCAGCATTTT.

The V gene is TRBV29-1, the J gene TRBJ2-7; 7 bases are a match to TRBD1. The CDR3 consists of 13 residues. The V segment lost 5 bases and the J segment 2 bases; nucleotides outside the gene matches: 6. Per the germline V gene, CDR1 is SQVTM and CDR2 is ANQGSEA. CDR3 loop: CSVSGQAPYEQYF. The CDR3 DNA reads as TGCAGCGTTAGCGGACAGGCCCCCTACGAGCAGTACTTC.

The sample holds one count of this clone. The chain is built from TRBV5-6 and TRBJ2-2, with D perhaps TRBD1 (5 bases). Trimming cost V 3 bases and J 8 bases, with 14 bases left between them. Germline V gives CDR1 SGHDT, CDR2 YYEEEE. CDR3 length equals 14 residues. CDR3 residues: CASSSDSAEGELFF. CDR3 DNA sequence: TGTGCCAGCAGCTCAGACAGTGCCGAGGGGGAGCTGTTTTTT.

The J gene is TRBJ1-2, the V gene TRBV29-1; D unresolved. V lost 7 bases and J 2 bases, leaving 11 bases between the germline ends. The CDR3 runs to 12 residues. Germline lookup yields CDR1 SQVTM and CDR2 ANQGSEA. This CDR3 reads CSALSNNYGYTF. For the CDR3, the DNA is TGCAGCGCTCTCAGTAACAACTATGGCTACACCTTC.

Here the CDR3 reads CAISVEKDYGYTF. CDR3 in DNA: TGTGCCATCAGTGTTGAGAAAGACTATGGCTACACCTTC. The chain uses TRBV10-3 and TRBJ1-2, with D hard to call. Germline lookup yields CDR1 ENHRY and CDR2 SYGVKD. V was trimmed by 4 bases and J by 3 bases, leaving 9 bases between them. This CDR3 has 13 amino acids.

As for this clone: At the DNA level, this CDR3 is encoded by other sequences in the same sample as well. The chain recombines TRBV4-1 with TRBJ1-5; D gene ambiguous. CDR3 length: 15 amino acids. V was shortened by 0 bases and J by 2 bases, with 8 bases between the two germline ends. CDR1 and CDR2 from the germline V gene are MGHRA and YSYEKL. Written as DNA, the CDR3 is TGCGCCAGCAGCCAAGATATTACTGGCAATCAGCCCCAGCATTTT. Translating it yields CASSQDITGNQPQHF.

The chain uses TRBV5-6 and TRBJ1-4; 8 nucleotides align to TRBD1. The V segment lost 4 bases and the J segment 8 bases; nucleotides outside the gene matches: 10. The CDR3 totals 15 residues. CDR1 SGHDT and CDR2 YYEEEE come from the germline V gene. In nucleotides, the CDR3 is TGTGCCAGCAGCCGGGGACAGGCTGGGGGAGAAAAACTGTTTTTT. Protein: CASSRGQAGGEKLFF.

The V gene is TRBV19, the J gene TRBJ2-3; 9 bases are a match to TRBD1. Trimming took 5 bases from V and 3 from J; bases not matched to a gene: 6. Germline V gene data show CDR1 as LNHDA and CDR2 as SQIVND (reference sequence). The CDR3 sequence is 15 residues long. The CDR3 DNA sequence: TGTGCCAGTAGTCTCCGGACAGGGGATACAGATACGCAGTATTTT. Residues: CASSLRTGDTDTQYF.

The J gene is TRBJ1-2, the V gene TRBV28; no reliable D call. Trimming cost V 5 bases and J 2 bases, with 6 bases left between them. This CDR3 has 12 amino acids. Germline CDR1 is MDHEN and CDR2 is SYDVKM. CDR3 DNA: TGTGCCAGCAGTCTACGGAACTATGGCTACACCTTC. It encodes CASSLRNYGYTF.

The J gene is TRBJ2-7, the V gene TRBV6-6; D ambiguous. Between the trimmed V and J ends, which lost 0 bases and 2 bases, there was a span of 8 bases. CDR1 and CDR2 (germline): MNHNY, SVGAGI (reference sequence). The CDR3 extends over 14 amino acids. CDR3 DNA: TGTGCCAGCAGTTACTCAGCCGTGACCTACGAGCAGTACTTC. It encodes CASSYSAVTYEQYF.

The rearrangement joins TRBV19 to TRBJ1-2; D possibly corresponds to TRBD1 (6 bases). V was cut by 10 bases and J by 4 bases, with 16 bases left in between. The CDR3 is 13 amino acids. The germline V gene has CDR1 LNHDA and CDR2 SQIVND (reference sequence). DNA of the CDR3: TGTGCCACCCTCGGACAGAACCTCTATGGCTACACCTTC. It specifies CATLGQNLYGYTF.

The genes are TRBV27 and TRBJ1-1; possibly TRBD1 for D (6 bases). The germline V gene has CDR1 MNHEY and CDR2 SMNVEV (reference sequence). This CDR3 spans 13 amino acids. V was shortened by 5 bases and J by 1 base, with 8 bases between the two germline ends. The CDR3 DNA is TGTGCCAGCAGTCACAGGGAGAACACTGAAGCTTTCTTT. Protein product: CASSHRENTEAFF.